These 5 T cell receptor beta chains originate from one sample sequenced in a study of glioma-infiltrating T cells after dendritic cell vaccination. Profiling relied on immunoSEQ multiplex PCR, and the TCRdb table lists in-frame clones only, not all of them. Of 45,000 to 55,000 clones in the sample, 65% to 90% were seen once. The input for sequencing was blood, taken before dendritic cell vaccination. The source is a human donor with glioblastoma.

The chain employs TRBV4-2 and TRBJ2-2; 7 bases are a match to TRBD2. This CDR3 is 17 amino acids long. V shed 0 bases, J shed 4 bases, and the junction held 8 bases outside the gene matches. Germline V lookup: CDR1 LGHNA, CDR2 YNFKEQ. The CDR3 DNA follows: TGTGCCAGCAGCCAAGATTCCGCGGGAGCACCCACCGGGGAGCTGTTTTTT. Its protein is CASSQDSAGAPTGELFF.

This clone was observed once. The chain couples TRBV5-4 to TRBJ2-3; 13 bases align to TRBD2. The germline CDR1 and CDR2 sequences are SGHNT and YYREEE (reference sequence). The CDR3 runs to 18 residues. V gave up 0 bases and J gave up 2 bases; unmatched junction bases: 6. In DNA form, the CDR3 reads TGTGCCAGCAGCTTGGGACTAGCGGGAGGTCTTCCCACAGATACGCAGTATTTT. Translated: CASSLGLAGGLPTDTQYF.

The chain uses TRBV30 and TRBJ2-7; D possibly corresponds to TRBD2 (6 bases). The V and J ends lost 8 bases and 7 bases respectively, with 24 bases between them. The CDR3 spans 14 residues. Germline V gene lookup returns CDR1 GTSNPN and CDR2 SVGIG (reference sequence). This CDR3 is CAGGSTHGIGEQYF. In DNA, the CDR3 is TGTGCCGGAGGGAGTACCCATGGGATTGGGGAGCAGTACTTC.

The genes are TRBV6-4 and TRBJ2-1; 10 positions agree with TRBD1. V shed 4 bases and J 5 bases; nucleotides not matched to a gene: 2. The CDR3 spans 14 residues. Germline V gene data show CDR1 as MRHNA and CDR2 as SNTAGT. The CDR3: CASSGQGANNEQFF. The CDR3 DNA follows: TGTGCCAGCAGTGGACAGGGGGCGAACAATGAGCAGTTCTTC.

This chain connects TRBV27 to TRBJ2-5, with D perhaps TRBD1 (6 bases). The DNA end lines up better with TRBJ2-7; the J call may be wrong. CDR3 length equals 16 residues. Germline CDR1 and CDR2: MNHEY and SMNVEV (reference sequence). DNA of the CDR3: TGTGCCAGCAGTTTATCTCAGGGGTTAGTATCCTACGAGCAGTACTTC. Encoded protein: CASSLSQGLVSYEQYF.